This T cell receptor beta chain appears in the sequencing data of a study of memory CD4+ T cells and cytomegalovirus serostatus. Looking at the study overall: Healthy Belgian adult donors included nine or ten CMV-positive and around 25 CMV-negative people.

This CDR3 is 15 amino acids long. Germline CDR1 and CDR2: MNHEY and SMNVEV (reference sequence). With 5 bases clipped from V and 3 bases from J, the junction kept 5 bases outside the gene matches. The method was immunoSEQ multiplex PCR; TCRdb's version includes in-frame clones alone and lacks a portion of them. The repertoire consists of about 56,000 clones, with 82% occurring once and the leading ten covering over 0.35%. The sort gate was single viable CD3+CD4+CD8-CD45RO+ cells for memory CD4+ T cells. This chain links TRBV27 with TRBJ2-7; 12 positions match TRBD2. Specimen: memory CD4+ T cells from blood. The clonotype was recovered from an adult in good health and CMV-seronegative. The CDR3 loop is CASSQLAGGFYEQYF. As DNA, the CDR3 is TGTGCCAGCAGTCAACTAGCGGGGGGTTTCTACGAGCAGTACTTC.